This passage covers 30 T cell receptor beta chains from one sample sequenced in a study of persistence of HIV-infected CD4 T cells. Anti-CD3/anti-CD28 beads served as a nonspecific positive control stimulus. Sorting of responding CD4+ T cells relied on upregulated CD40 ligand together with CD69. No antigen has been assigned to these receptors. The immunoSEQ assay was version 4, run in survey mode. Assay: immunoSEQ multiplex PCR; the TCRdb copy retains only in-frame clones and omits some. This table has tens of thousands of clones, roughly 87% appearing once. The sequenced sample was CD4+ T cells sorted from PBMCs after approximately 19-hour stimulation, obtained from a patient who received antiretroviral therapy. The source is an adult man with HIV who was CMV-seropositive.

The V call is TRBV19, the J call TRBJ1-2, with D hard to call. Trimming stripped 6 bases from V and 4 bases from J, with 15 bases between. Per the germline V gene, CDR1 is LNHDA and CDR2 is SQIVND (reference sequence). The CDR3 consists of 14 residues. CDR3 DNA: TGTGCCAGTAGACAGTGGGCCTCCAGCTATGGCTACACCTTC. This translates into CASRQWASSYGYTF.

This clone came up once. The J gene is TRBJ1-5, the V gene TRBV7-2; 7 bases match TRBD1. Losses at the gene ends were 1 base for V and 2 bases for J; bases not matched to a gene: 2. Per the germline V gene, CDR1 is SGHTA and CDR2 is FQGNSA. This CDR3 comprises 15 residues. CDR3 sequence (DNA): TGTGCCAGCAGCTTAGACAGGGGTGGCAATCAGCCCCAGCATTTT. Amino acid sequence: CASSLDRGGNQPQHF.

The chain combines TRBV10-1 with TRBJ2-2; maybe TRBD2 (5 bases). This CDR3 is 16 amino acids long. The V and J ends lost 7 bases and 0 bases respectively, with 15 bases between them. Germline-derived CDR1 and CDR2 are WNHNN and SYGVQD (reference sequence). The CDR3 is CASTPWSGANTGELFF. CDR3 coding DNA: TGCGCCAGCACTCCCTGGAGCGGCGCGAACACCGGGGAGCTGTTTTTT.

The V call is TRBV5-1, the J call TRBJ2-7; D not resolved. This CDR3 comprises 12 residues. CDR1 is SGHRS and CDR2 is YFSETQ in the germline V gene. The V end lost 3 bases, the J end lost 4 bases, and 8 bases lay between the germline ends. CDR3 sequence reads: CASSSDGYEQYF. In DNA, the CDR3 is TGCGCCAGCAGCTCCGACGGTTACGAGCAGTACTTC.

Points on this clone: Relative to the germline gene, one junction end is altered; a read error may explain this. In DNA, the CDR3 is TGTGCCTGGGGAAGTGGTGATGTCATAAAAACGAGCTCTGGGGCCAACGTCCTGGCTTTC. Amino acids: CAWGSGDVIKTSSGANVLAF. V usage is TRBV30 and J usage is TRBJ2-6, with a weak D call TRBD1 (5 bases). The CDR3 sequence is 20 residues long. Germline V lookup: CDR1 GTSNPN, CDR2 SVGIG (reference sequence). The whole variable domain, filled in from reference TRBV30 and TRBJ2-6, reads SQTIHQWPATLVQPVGSPLSLECTVEGTSNPNLYWYRQAAGRGLQLLFYSVGIGQISSEVPQNLSASRPQDRQFILSSKKLLLSDSGFYLCAWGSGDVIKTSSGANVLAFGAGSRLTVL.

The J gene is TRBJ1-2, the V gene TRBV12-5, with D maybe TRBD1 (6 bases). The germline CDR1 and CDR2 sequences are LGHNT and FRNRAP. This CDR3 region has 12 residues. The V gene lost 7 bases and the J gene lost 5 bases, with 11 bases spanning the gap. The CDR3, as DNA: TGTGCTAGTGCTCAGACAGGATATGGCTACACCTTC. This encodes CASAQTGYGYTF.

By share, this clone ranks as medium-sized (0.01 to 0.1%). Different DNA sequences within this sample yield the same CDR3. The chain links TRBV3-1 (or the pseudogene TRBV3-2) to TRBJ2-7, with D uncertain. V shed 4 bases and J shed 3 bases, with 4 bases lying between them. The germline CDR1 and CDR2 sequences are LGHDT and YNNKEL (reference sequence). The CDR3 has 11 amino acids. The CDR3 region is CASSLNYEQYF. Here the CDR3 DNA reads TGTGCCAGCAGCCTTAACTACGAGCAGTACTTC.

The chain couples TRBV14 to TRBJ1-2; D is uncertain. The CDR3 has 14 amino acids. V lost 0 bases to trimming and J lost 8 bases, with 13 bases between them. Germline V CDR1 and CDR2: SGHDN, FVKESK. CDR3 amino acids: CASSQEPRMGGYTF. The CDR3 DNA sequence: TGTGCCAGCAGCCAAGAGCCACGGATGGGAGGCTACACCTTC.

This chain joins TRBV5-5 and TRBJ2-1, with D possibly TRBD1 on 6 matching bases. The CDR3 is 15 residues long. Trimming took off 2 bases at V and 7 bases at J, with 16 bases between the two ends. From germline, CDR1 is SGHKS and CDR2 YYEKEE (reference sequence). The CDR3 bases are TGTGCCAGCAGCTTAGACAGGCCCCGCGTGAATGAGCAGTTCTTC. Its translation is CASSLDRPRVNEQFF.

The rearrangement joins TRBV10-1 to TRBJ1-1; D remains unclear. The V end was cut by 2 bases, the J end by 10 bases, with 11 bases between. CDR1 and CDR2 from the germline V gene are WNHNN and SYGVQD (reference sequence). This CDR3 is 12 amino acids long. The CDR3 coding sequence is TGCGCCAGCAGTGAGGGGTCGGGCGTAGCTTTCTTT. Its protein product is CASSEGSGVAFF.

This rearrangement joins TRBV9 to TRBJ1-1, with TRBD1 identical over 8 bases. The CDR3 is 13 amino acids. Germline V gene lookup returns CDR1 SGDLS and CDR2 YYNGEE. Losses at the gene ends were 3 bases for V and 7 bases for J; bases not matched to a gene: 5. The CDR3 nucleotides read TGTGCCAGCAGCGGGCTCAGGGGGCGTGAAGCTTTCTTT. Translated: CASSGLRGREAFF.

V is TRBV5-6 and J is TRBJ2-7; D might be TRBD1 or TRBD2, each matching 5 bases. Trimming took 6 bases from V and 0 from J, leaving 7 bases between them. The CDR3 runs 12 residues. Germline V CDR1 and CDR2: SGHDT, YYEEEE. CDR3 bases: TGTGCCAGCAAGGGGAGCTCCTACGAGCAGTACTTC. Amino acids: CASKGSSYEQYF. Drawing the rest from reference TRBV5-6 and TRBJ2-7, the complete variable domain is DAGVTQSPTHLIKTRGQQVTLRCSPKSGHDTVSWYQQALGQGPQFIFQYYEEEERQRGNFPDRFSGHQFPNYSSELNVNALLLGDSALYLCASKGSSYEQYFGPGTRLTVT.

The J gene is TRBJ1-2, the V gene TRBV6-1; D remains ambiguous. CDR1 and CDR2 from the germline V gene are MNHNS and SASEGT. V was trimmed by 1 base and J by 4 bases, leaving 7 bases between them. CDR3 length: 13 residues. CDR3 nucleotides: TGTGCCAGCAGTGAAGGGAGGGCCTATGGCTACACCTTC. Translating it yields CASSEGRAYGYTF.

CDR3 region: CASSWDSTDTQYF. CDR3 nucleotide sequence: TGTGCCAGCAGCTGGGACAGCACAGATACGCAGTATTTT. J is TRBJ2-3 and V is TRBV5-4, with D perhaps given as TRBD1 or TRBD2 (5 bases each). The CDR3 runs 13 residues. V lost 3 bases and J lost 0, with 5 bases in between. CDR1 is SGHNT and CDR2 is YYREEE in the germline V gene (reference sequence).

The genes are TRBV28 and TRBJ2-6; D is possibly TRBD1 (6 bases). The CDR3 loop spans 16 amino acids. Germline V gives CDR1 MDHEN, CDR2 SYDVKM. Trimming cost V 3 bases and J 1 base, with 10 bases left between them. CDR3 residues: CASSFLTGSGANVLTF. The CDR3 DNA is TGTGCCAGCAGTTTCTTAACAGGGTCTGGGGCCAACGTCCTGACTTTC.

The V gene is TRBV5-3, the J gene TRBJ2-1; 12 positions agree with TRBD2. TRBV5-3 is an ORF for which the function is uncertain. The CDR3 length is 15 residues. The J segment lost 9 bases and the V segment lost 4 bases, leaving 8 bases of the junction unmatched. This CDR3 is CARSPGLAGRVEQFF. CDR3 bases: TGTGCCAGAAGCCCCGGACTAGCGGGAAGGGTTGAGCAGTTCTTC.

The rearrangement links TRBV3-1 (or the pseudogene TRBV3-2) to TRBJ2-3; 7 bases match TRBD2. Germline V lookup: CDR1 LGHDT, CDR2 YNNKEL (reference sequence). The CDR3 loop spans 16 amino acids. The ends lost 1 base at V and 3 bases at J; junction bases unmatched: 7. The CDR3 loop reads CASSQGSGAGTDTQYF. Written as DNA, the CDR3 is TGTGCCAGCAGCCAAGGGTCGGGAGCGGGGACAGATACGCAGTATTTT.

The V call is TRBV30, the J call TRBJ1-2; D gene uncertain. The germline gives CDR1 GTSNPN, CDR2 SVGIG (reference sequence). The CDR3 has 13 amino acids. The germline V and J ends were trimmed by 3 bases and 2 bases, with 10 bases remaining between them. CDR3 sequence reads: CAWSLGMNYGYTF. The DNA for the CDR3 is TGTGCCTGGAGCCTCGGGATGAACTATGGCTACACCTTC.

V gene TRBV7-6 combines with J gene TRBJ1-1; 7 positions match TRBD1. Per the germline V gene, CDR1 is SGHVS and CDR2 is FNYEAQ. The CDR3 sequence is 17 residues long. J lost 0 bases, V lost 4 bases, and 11 bases had no gene match. DNA for the CDR3: TGTGCCAGCAGCTCACAGGGGCCGCCCTTCATGAACACTGAAGCTTTCTTT. Encoded protein: CASSSQGPPFMNTEAFF.

The rearrangement joins TRBV6-5 to TRBJ2-7, with D tentatively TRBD2 (5 bases). Germline V gives CDR1 MNHEY, CDR2 SVGAGI. This CDR3 is built from 15 residues. The V gene lost 2 bases and the J gene lost 0 bases, with 11 bases spanning the gap. Here the CDR3 reads CASSYRAGVSYEQYF. The CDR3 nucleotides read TGTGCCAGCAGTTACAGAGCCGGGGTCTCCTACGAGCAGTACTTC.

The rearrangement uses TRBV20-1 and TRBJ1-2; no reliable D call. V was clipped by 3 bases and J by 3 bases, with 11 bases between them. The germline gives CDR1 DFQATT, CDR2 SNEGSKA (reference sequence). This CDR3 is 13 amino acids long. CDR3 in DNA: TGCAGTGCTAGTAGGATCCCCGACTATGGCTACACCTTC. It specifies CSASRIPDYGYTF.

CDR3 protein: CASSPDSGGDDGELFF. CDR3 in DNA: TGTGCCAGCAGCCCCGATAGCGGGGGGGACGACGGGGAGCTGTTTTTT. The V call is TRBV4-2, the J call TRBJ2-2; 11 bases align to TRBD2. With V trimmed by 4 bases and J by 7 bases, 8 bases remained unmatched. Germline V gene lookup returns CDR1 LGHNA and CDR2 YNFKEQ. The CDR3 loop spans 16 amino acids.

With respect to this clone: An end of the junction differs from the germline gene, which may be a read error. The chain has TRBV5-6 and TRBJ2-2; 7 positions agree with TRBD2. CDR3 length: 16 amino acids. Germline V CDR1 and CDR2: SGHDT, YYEEEE. Here the CDR3 reads CTSSSRGGANTGELFF. The CDR3 DNA follows: TGTACCAGCTCCTCGCGGGGAGGGGCGAACACCGGGGAGCTGTTTTTT.

This clone was seen more than once but under ten times. The chain uses TRBV19 and TRBJ2-7; D remains ambiguous. This CDR3 spans 13 amino acids. V dropped 1 base and J dropped 3 bases, with 7 bases sitting between them. Per the germline V gene, CDR1 is LNHDA and CDR2 is SQIVND (reference sequence). CDR3 bases: TGTGCCAGTAGTATAGGCGGATACTACGAGCAGTACTTC. Residues: CASSIGGYYEQYF.

This chain joins TRBV7-6 and TRBJ1-3; no reliable D call. The V gene's germline CDR1 is SGHVS and CDR2 FNYEAQ. V was shortened by 5 bases and J by 0 bases, with 11 bases between the two germline ends. The CDR3 is made up of 15 amino acids. CDR3 bases: TGTGCCAGCAGCACTACAGATTCCTCTGGAAACACCATATATTTT. It is translated as CASSTTDSSGNTIYF.

The chain has TRBV29-1 and TRBJ1-1; D perhaps matches TRBD1 (5 bases). The length of the CDR3 is 14 residues. The V gene lost 6 bases and the J gene lost 5 bases, with 19 bases spanning the gap. Germline V gene lookup returns CDR1 SQVTM and CDR2 ANQGSEA. CDR3 DNA sequence: TGCAGCGTCGCCCGGGACCCCTCTAGTACTGAAGCTTTCTTT. It translates to CSVARDPSSTEAFF.

This clone was seen only a few times. The J gene is TRBJ1-5, the V gene TRBV7-8; TRBD1 might be the D (5 bases). The ends were cut back, 7 bases at V and 6 bases at J, with 25 bases in the middle. Per the germline V gene, CDR1 is SGHVS and CDR2 is FQNEAQ. The CDR3 extends over 17 amino acids. The CDR3 region is CASIPGEGRRVFQPQHF. CDR3 coding DNA: TGTGCCAGCATCCCCGGCGAGGGACGCCGGGTGTTTCAGCCCCAGCATTTT.

In the case of this clone: The junction departs from germline at one end; a sequencing error may be responsible. The rearrangement joins TRBV24-1 to TRBJ2-4; D possibly uses TRBD1 or TRBD2 (5 bases each). CDR3 length equals 10 residues. Germline loops: CDR1 KGHDR, CDR2 SFDVKD. CDR3 in amino acids: CASPGDRGGF. CDR3 sequence (DNA): TGTGCCTCCCCCGGGGACCGGGGTGGTTTC.

The gene calls are TRBV7-2 and TRBJ1-1; TRBD1 agrees at 8 bases. From germline, CDR1 is SGHTA and CDR2 FQGNSA. V shed 6 bases, J shed 1 base, and the junction held 7 bases outside the gene matches. The CDR3 runs to 15 residues. The CDR3 DNA reads as TGTGCCAGCAGGCCATTCAGGGGGCGGAACACTGAAGCTTTCTTT. It translates to CASRPFRGRNTEAFF. Drawing the rest from reference TRBV7-2 and TRBJ1-1, the complete variable domain is GAGVSQSPSNKVTEKGKDVELRCDPISGHTALYWYRQSLGQGLEFLIYFQGNSAPDKSGLPSDRFSAERTGGSVSTLTIQRTQQEDSAVYLCASRPFRGRNTEAFFGQGTRLTVV.

V is TRBV9 and J is TRBJ1-1; D gene ambiguous. In germline, CDR1 is SGDLS, CDR2 YYNGEE. The CDR3 contains 13 residues. The germline V and J ends were trimmed by 4 bases and 6 bases, with 13 bases remaining between them. The CDR3 sequence is CASSPPAGPEAFF. The CDR3 bases are TGTGCCAGCAGCCCACCCGCCGGGCCTGAAGCTTTCTTT.